This TCR beta chain stems from a study of graft-versus-host responses after intestinal transplantation. The V end lost 0 bases, the J end lost 7 bases, and 12 bases lay between the germline ends. The CDR3 consists of 13 residues. The germline V gene has CDR1 GTSNPN and CDR2 SVGIG (reference sequence). Some clones are missing from TCRdb's copy, which holds only in-frame ones; the method was immunoSEQ multiplex PCR. The sample holds about 100,000 clones, roughly 87% seen once. About this clone itself: Its antigen is currently unknown.

The clonotype comes from a human donor who was the organ donor for an intestinal transplant. Here the sequenced sample was unstimulated CD4+ T cells sorted from spleen or lymph node cells, taken before transplant. The chain combines TRBV30 with TRBJ1-2; a possible D gene is TRBD1 (6 bases). In DNA form, the CDR3 reads TGTGCCTGGAGTGTATGGGGGGCGAGTGGCTACACCTTC. Translation: CAWSVWGASGYTF.